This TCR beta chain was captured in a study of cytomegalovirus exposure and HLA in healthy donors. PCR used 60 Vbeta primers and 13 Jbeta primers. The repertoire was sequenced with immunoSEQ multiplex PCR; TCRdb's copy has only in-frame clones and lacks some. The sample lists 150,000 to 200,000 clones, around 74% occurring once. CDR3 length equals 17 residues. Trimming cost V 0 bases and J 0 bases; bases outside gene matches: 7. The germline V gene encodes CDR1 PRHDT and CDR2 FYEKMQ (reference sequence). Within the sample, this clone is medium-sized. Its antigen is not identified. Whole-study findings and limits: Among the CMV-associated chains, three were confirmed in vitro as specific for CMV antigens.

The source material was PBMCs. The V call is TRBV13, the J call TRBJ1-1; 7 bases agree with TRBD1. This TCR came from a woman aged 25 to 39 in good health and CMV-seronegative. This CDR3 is CASSLGGFRGLNTEAFF. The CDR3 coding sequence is TGTGCCAGCAGCTTAGGCGGGTTTAGGGGGCTGAACACTGAAGCTTTCTTT.